The present T cell receptor beta chain was sequenced within a study of blood T cell repertoires in COVID-19. Study summary: Donors in the United States, Italy and Spain gave samples during acute or convalescent COVID-19. Sample material is recorded as cDNA or gDNA derived from T cells, B-cell-depleted T cells, or PBMCs.

V lost 0 bases, J lost 0 bases, and 5 bases stayed unmatched. The CDR3 covers 17 residues. CDR1 SGHNT and CDR2 YYREEE come from the germline V gene (reference sequence). The authors' processing: Amplification of reference gene primers provided the estimated nucleated cell counts. Libraries were prepared by immunoSEQ multiplex PCR; TCRdb keeps only in-frame clonotypes and omits some of them. V, J and clone size reflect that table, while D and trimming were determined from the DNA. The sample has 61,000 or so clones, 85% to 90% seen once. The chain has TRBV5-4 and TRBJ2-3; 9 bases fit TRBD2. This sequence originates from a woman aged 45 to 65 with active or convalescent COVID-19. Source material: peripheral blood. The CDR3 DNA reads TGTGCCAGCAGCTTGGTCGCACTAGCGGGTAGCACAGATACGCAGTATTTT. Residues: CASSLVALAGSTDTQYF.